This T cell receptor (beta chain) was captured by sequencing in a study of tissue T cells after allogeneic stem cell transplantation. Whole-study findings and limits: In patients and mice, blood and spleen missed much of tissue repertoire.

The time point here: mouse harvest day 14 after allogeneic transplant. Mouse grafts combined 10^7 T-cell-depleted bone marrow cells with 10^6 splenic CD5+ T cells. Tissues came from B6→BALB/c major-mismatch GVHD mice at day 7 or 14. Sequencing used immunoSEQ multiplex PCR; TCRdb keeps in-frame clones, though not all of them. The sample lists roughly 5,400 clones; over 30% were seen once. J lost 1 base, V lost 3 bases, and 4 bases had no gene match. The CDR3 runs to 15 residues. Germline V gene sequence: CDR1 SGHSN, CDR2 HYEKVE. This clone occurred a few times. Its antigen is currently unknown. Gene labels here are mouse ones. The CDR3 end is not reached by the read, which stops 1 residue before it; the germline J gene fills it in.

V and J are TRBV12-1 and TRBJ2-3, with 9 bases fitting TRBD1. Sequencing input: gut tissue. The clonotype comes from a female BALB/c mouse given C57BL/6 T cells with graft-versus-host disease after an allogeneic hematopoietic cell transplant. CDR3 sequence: CASSLQGARAETLYF. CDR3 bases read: TGTGCCAGCTCTTTACAGGGGGCGCGTGCAGAAACGCTGTAT.